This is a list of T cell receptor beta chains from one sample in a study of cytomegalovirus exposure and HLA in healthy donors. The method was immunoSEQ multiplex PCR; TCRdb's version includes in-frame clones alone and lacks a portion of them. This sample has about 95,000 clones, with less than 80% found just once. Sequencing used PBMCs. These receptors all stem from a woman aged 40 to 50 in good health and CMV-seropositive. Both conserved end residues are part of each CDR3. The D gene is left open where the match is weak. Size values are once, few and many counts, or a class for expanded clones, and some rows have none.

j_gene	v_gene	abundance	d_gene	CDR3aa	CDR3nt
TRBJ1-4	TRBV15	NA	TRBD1	CATSRVEGAPEKLFF	TGTGCCACCAGCAGAGTAGAGGGGGCGCCCGAAAAACTGTTTTTT
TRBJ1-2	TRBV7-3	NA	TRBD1	CASSPGQGYGYTF	TGTGCCAGCAGCCCCGGACAGGGCTATGGCTACACCTTC
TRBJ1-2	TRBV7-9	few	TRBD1	CASSPGQGDYGYTF	TGTGCCAGCAGCCCTGGACAGGGAGACTATGGCTACACCTTC
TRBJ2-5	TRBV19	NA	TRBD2	CASSGTSGKEETQYF	TGTGCCAGTAGTGGGACTAGCGGGAAAGAAGAGACCCAGTACTTC
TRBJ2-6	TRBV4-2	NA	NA	CASSQDPSAGANVLTF	TGTGCCAGCAGCCAAGATCCGTCGGCTGGGGCCAACGTCCTGACTTTC
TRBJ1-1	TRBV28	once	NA	CASTTPRRANTEAFF	TGTGCCAGCACCACCCCGCGGCGGGCGAACACTGAAGCTTTCTTT
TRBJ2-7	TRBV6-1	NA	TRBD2	CASSERGRGTEQYF	TGTGCCAGCAGCGAGCGAGGGAGGGGTACCGAGCAGTACTTC
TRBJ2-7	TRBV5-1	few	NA	CASSPKEGDTYEQYF	TGCGCCAGCAGCCCGAAGGAAGGAGATACCTACGAGCAGTACTTC
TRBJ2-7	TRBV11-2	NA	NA	CASSLMVAASYEQYF	TGTGCCAGCAGCTTAATGGTAGCGGCCTCCTACGAGCAGTACTTC
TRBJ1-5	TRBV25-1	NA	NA	CASSGQYGQPQHF	TGTGCCAGCAGTGGACAGTACGGTCAGCCCCAGCATTTT
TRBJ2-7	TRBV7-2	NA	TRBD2	CASSLAGGSSYEQYF	TGTGCCAGCAGCTTAGCGGGCGGGAGCTCCTACGAGCAGTACTTC
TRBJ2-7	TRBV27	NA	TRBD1	CASSSSLTGVVEQYF	TGTGCCAGCAGTTCATCCCTGACAGGGGTGGTCGAGCAGTACTTC
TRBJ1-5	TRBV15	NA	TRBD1	CATSRTGADQPQHF	TGTGCCACCAGCAGGACAGGGGCGGATCAGCCCCAGCATTTT
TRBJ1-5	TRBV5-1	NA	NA	CASSLTGNSNQPQHF	TGCGCCAGCAGCTTAACGGGGAATAGCAATCAGCCCCAGCATTTT
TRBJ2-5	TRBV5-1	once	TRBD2	CASSLESRTSGRGLYF	TGCGCCAGCAGCTTGGAGTCTCGGACTAGCGGGAGGGGGCTCTACTTC
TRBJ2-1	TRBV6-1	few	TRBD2	CASKLAGGPEQFF	TGTGCCAGCAAACTAGCGGGAGGGCCTGAGCAGTTCTTC
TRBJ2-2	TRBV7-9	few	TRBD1	CASSALTGPGELFF	TGTGCCAGCAGCGCCTTGACAGGGCCCGGGGAGCTGTTTTTT
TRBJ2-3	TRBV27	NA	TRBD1	CASSLFGSGGSTDTQYF	TGTGCCAGCAGTTTATTCGGGTCAGGGGGAAGCACAGATACGCAGTATTTT
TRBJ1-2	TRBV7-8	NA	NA	CASSLESREYGYTF	TGTGCCAGCAGCTTAGAATCTAGGGAGTATGGCTACACCTTC